This T cell receptor beta chain was identified in a study of blood T cell repertoires in COVID-19. As for the study in general: Specimens from acute and convalescent COVID-19 originated in the United States, Italy and Spain. PBMCs, B-cell-depleted T cells, or T cells were the source of the cDNA or gDNA that made up the material.

Original processing notes: The authors estimated nucleated cell counts from reference gene primer amplification. Measured with immunoSEQ multiplex PCR; TCRdb has only the in-frame clones, and not every one. That table is the source of V, J and clone size, and D and trimming were worked out from the DNA. The sample has over 400,000 clones; 80% to 90% are singletons. Per germline, CDR1 SGHDT and CDR2 YYEEEE. The junction had 5 bases not matched to a gene; V was cut back by 4 bases and J by 4 bases. The CDR3 runs 14 residues. This rearrangement joins TRBV5-6 to TRBJ2-3; 8 bases are a match to TRBD2. The receptor was derived from a woman in her 30s with active or convalescent COVID-19. The sample taken for sequencing was peripheral blood. The CDR3 nucleotides read TGTGCCAGCAGCGGGAGCGGGGGTCCAGATACGCAGTATTTT. Amino acids: CASSGSGGPDTQYF.